Shown below are 5 T cell receptor beta chains from a single sample sequenced in a study of STAT3 mutations in large granular lymphocyte leukemia. Their specific antigens are unknown. TCRdb's table, derived via immunoSEQ multiplex PCR, lists solely in-frame clones and lacks some. The sample contains roughly 40,000 clones, around nine tenths of which appear only once. The study's findings and limits: In T-cell large granular lymphocyte leukemia, about half of patients showed multiple immunodominant subclonotypes.

Material for sequencing was PBMCs. These receptors originate from a human donor with T large granular lymphocyte leukemia. Some clones in this sample may be carry-over from other donors' samples.

The chain joins TRBV6-5 to TRBJ1-2; 11 positions match TRBD1. The junction had 6 bases not matched to a gene; V was cut back by 4 bases and J by 2 bases. This CDR3 has 16 residues. Germline loops: CDR1 MNHEY, CDR2 SVGAGI. CDR3 sequence reads: CASSSSRTGGNYGYTF. CDR3 DNA sequence: TGTGCCAGCAGTTCTAGTAGGACAGGGGGCAACTATGGCTACACCTTC.

The chain joins TRBV27 to TRBJ2-2, with TRBD2 as a possible D gene (5 bases). V shed 4 bases and J shed 6 bases, with 15 bases lying between them. CDR3 length equals 15 residues. CDR1 MNHEY and CDR2 SMNVEV come from the germline V gene (reference sequence). The CDR3 sequence: CASSSLFGGAGELFF. CDR3 nucleotides: TGTGCCAGCAGTTCATTATTTGGAGGAGCCGGGGAGCTGTTTTTT.

This chain connects TRBV19 to TRBJ1-2; 7 nucleotides agree with TRBD1. The CDR3 sequence is 14 residues long. Germline CDR1 LNHDA, CDR2 SQIVND (reference sequence). The ends lost 6 bases at V and 4 bases at J; junction bases unmatched: 8. The CDR3 DNA follows: TGTGCCAGTAGCCTCCCGGGGACAGTCTATGGCTACACCTTC. Amino acids: CASSLPGTVYGYTF.

This clone was seen only once. This chain uses TRBV25-1 with TRBJ1-6; tentatively, D is TRBD1 (5 bases). The CDR3 has 15 amino acids. Germline CDR1 is MGHDK and CDR2 is SYGVNS. Trimming pared 4 bases from V and 9 bases from J, leaving 16 bases between. CDR3 nucleotide sequence: TGTGCCAGCAGTGTATTCGGAGGGGAGGGTTCACCCCTCCACTTT. This codes for CASSVFGGEGSPLHF.

The rearrangement links TRBV5-5 to TRBJ2-1; the D is unclear. V gave up 5 bases and J gave up 4 bases, with 4 bases separating them. Germline assignment: CDR1 SGHKS and CDR2 YYEKEE (reference sequence). This CDR3 region has 11 residues. Here the CDR3 reads CASRPYNEQFF. The DNA of the CDR3 is TGTGCCAGCAGACCGTACAATGAGCAGTTCTTC.